This TCR beta chain was recovered during a study of blood T cell repertoires in COVID-19. Study details: Samples representing acute and convalescent COVID-19 were sourced from the United States, Italy and Spain. The analysed material was cDNA or gDNA that came from T cells, B-cell-depleted T cells, or PBMCs.

Authors' processing steps: The authors estimated nucleated cell counts from reference gene primer amplification. Generated by immunoSEQ multiplex PCR, the TCRdb table keeps only in-frame clones and is missing some. V and J calls and clone size are copied from that table; D and trimming were computed from the DNA. The table includes 150,000 to 180,000 clones, roughly 89% detected once. CDR1 and CDR2 (germline): MNHEY, SMNVEV (reference sequence). The CDR3 covers 16 residues. With 4 bases removed from V and 5 bases from J, the gap between germline ends came to 20 bases. Sequenced: peripheral blood. The receptor was isolated from a man aged 50-59 years with acute or convalescent COVID-19. The chain uses TRBV27 and TRBJ1-2; a weak D match, TRBD1 (5 bases). DNA for the CDR3: TGTGCCAGCAGTTCCAGGGTGGCGAGTGGAACATATGGCTACACCTTC. Protein product: CASSSRVASGTYGYTF.